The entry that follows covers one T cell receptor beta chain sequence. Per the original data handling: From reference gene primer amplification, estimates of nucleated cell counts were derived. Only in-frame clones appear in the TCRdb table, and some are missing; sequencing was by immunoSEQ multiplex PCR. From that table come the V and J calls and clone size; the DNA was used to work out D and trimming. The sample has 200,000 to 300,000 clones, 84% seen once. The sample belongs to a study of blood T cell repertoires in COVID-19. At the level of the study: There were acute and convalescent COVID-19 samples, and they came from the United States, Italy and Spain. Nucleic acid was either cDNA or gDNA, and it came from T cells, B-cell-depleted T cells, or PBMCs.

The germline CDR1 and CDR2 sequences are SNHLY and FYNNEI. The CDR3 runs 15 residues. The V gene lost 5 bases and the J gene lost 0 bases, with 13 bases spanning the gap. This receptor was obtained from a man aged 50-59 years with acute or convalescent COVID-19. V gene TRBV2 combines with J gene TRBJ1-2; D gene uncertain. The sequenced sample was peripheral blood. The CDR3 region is CASSYLPTSNYGYTF. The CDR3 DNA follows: TGTGCCAGCAGTTACTTGCCCACCTCTAACTATGGCTACACCTTC.